This TCR beta chain was identified in a study of control samples from healthy donors and cancer patients. The CDR3 is made up of 13 amino acids. V was pared by 0 bases and J by 8 bases, with 13 bases between. Germline assignment: CDR1 GTSNPN and CDR2 SVGIG (reference sequence). Here immunoSEQ multiplex PCR was the method, and the copy in TCRdb shows in-frame clones only, minus some. Counted here are 130,000 or so clones, 94% occurring once; the ten biggest clones make up less than 15%. The origin of this receptor is a man aged 35-49 years in good health. Sample: blood. The gene calls are TRBV30 and TRBJ1-1; no definite D call. The CDR3 sequence is CAWSVGGREEAFF. As DNA, the CDR3 is TGTGCCTGGAGTGTGGGAGGGCGCGAGGAAGCTTTCTTT.